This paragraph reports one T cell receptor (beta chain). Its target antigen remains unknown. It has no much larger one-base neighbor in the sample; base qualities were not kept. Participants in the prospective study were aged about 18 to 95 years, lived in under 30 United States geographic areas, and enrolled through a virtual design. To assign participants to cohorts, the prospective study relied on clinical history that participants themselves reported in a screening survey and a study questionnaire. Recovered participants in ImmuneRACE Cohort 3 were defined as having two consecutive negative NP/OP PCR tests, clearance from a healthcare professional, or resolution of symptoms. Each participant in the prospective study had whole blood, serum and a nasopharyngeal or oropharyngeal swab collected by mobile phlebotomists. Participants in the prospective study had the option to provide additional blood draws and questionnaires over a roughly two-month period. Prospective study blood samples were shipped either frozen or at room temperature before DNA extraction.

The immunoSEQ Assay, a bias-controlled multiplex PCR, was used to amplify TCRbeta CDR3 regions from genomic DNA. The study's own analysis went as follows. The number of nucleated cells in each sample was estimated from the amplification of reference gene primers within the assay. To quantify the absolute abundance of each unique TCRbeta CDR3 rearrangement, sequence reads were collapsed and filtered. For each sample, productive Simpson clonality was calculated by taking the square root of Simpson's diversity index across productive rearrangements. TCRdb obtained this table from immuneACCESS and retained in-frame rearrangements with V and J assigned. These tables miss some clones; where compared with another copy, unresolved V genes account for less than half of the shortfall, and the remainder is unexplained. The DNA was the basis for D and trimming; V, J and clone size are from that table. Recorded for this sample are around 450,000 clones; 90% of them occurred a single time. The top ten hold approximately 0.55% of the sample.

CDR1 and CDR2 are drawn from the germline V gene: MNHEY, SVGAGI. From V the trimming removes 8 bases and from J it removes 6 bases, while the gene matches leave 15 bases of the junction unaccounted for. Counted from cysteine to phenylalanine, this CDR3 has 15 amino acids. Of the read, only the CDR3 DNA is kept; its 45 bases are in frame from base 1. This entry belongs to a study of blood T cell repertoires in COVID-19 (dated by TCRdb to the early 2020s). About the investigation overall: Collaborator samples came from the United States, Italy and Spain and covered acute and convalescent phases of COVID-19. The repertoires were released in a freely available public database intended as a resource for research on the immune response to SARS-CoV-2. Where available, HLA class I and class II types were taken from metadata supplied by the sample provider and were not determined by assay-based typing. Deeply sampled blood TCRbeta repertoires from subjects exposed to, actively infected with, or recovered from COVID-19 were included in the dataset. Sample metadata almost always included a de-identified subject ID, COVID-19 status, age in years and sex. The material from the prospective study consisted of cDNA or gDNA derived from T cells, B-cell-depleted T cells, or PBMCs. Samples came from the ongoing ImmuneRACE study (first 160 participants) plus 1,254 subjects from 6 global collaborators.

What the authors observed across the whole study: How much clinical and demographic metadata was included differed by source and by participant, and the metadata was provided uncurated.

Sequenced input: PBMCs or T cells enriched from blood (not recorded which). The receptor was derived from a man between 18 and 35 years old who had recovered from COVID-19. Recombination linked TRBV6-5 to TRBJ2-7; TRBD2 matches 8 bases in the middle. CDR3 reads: CASSRGGTSWFEQYF. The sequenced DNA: TGTGCCAGCTCTCGCGGCGGGACTAGTTGGTTCGAGCAGTACTTC.